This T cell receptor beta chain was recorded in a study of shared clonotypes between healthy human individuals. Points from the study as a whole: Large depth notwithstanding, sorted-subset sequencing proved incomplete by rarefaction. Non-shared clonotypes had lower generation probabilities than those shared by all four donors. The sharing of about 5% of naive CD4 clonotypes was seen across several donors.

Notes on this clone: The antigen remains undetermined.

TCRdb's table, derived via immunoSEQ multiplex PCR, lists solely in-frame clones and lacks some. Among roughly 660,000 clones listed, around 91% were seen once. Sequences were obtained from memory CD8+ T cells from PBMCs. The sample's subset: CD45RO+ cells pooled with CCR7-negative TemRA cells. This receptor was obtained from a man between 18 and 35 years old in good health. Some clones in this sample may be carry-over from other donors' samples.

CDR3 sequence: CASSLWPGAEDEQFF. The CDR3 coding sequence is TGTGCCAGCAGCTTATGGCCGGGAGCGGAGGATGAGCAGTTCTTC. This chain links TRBV7-3 with TRBJ2-1; possible D gene TRBD2, 6 bases. Trimming shortened V by 2 bases and J by 8 bases, and 16 bases separated the two germline ends. Germline CDR1 and CDR2: SGHTA and FQGTGA. The CDR3 has 15 residues.